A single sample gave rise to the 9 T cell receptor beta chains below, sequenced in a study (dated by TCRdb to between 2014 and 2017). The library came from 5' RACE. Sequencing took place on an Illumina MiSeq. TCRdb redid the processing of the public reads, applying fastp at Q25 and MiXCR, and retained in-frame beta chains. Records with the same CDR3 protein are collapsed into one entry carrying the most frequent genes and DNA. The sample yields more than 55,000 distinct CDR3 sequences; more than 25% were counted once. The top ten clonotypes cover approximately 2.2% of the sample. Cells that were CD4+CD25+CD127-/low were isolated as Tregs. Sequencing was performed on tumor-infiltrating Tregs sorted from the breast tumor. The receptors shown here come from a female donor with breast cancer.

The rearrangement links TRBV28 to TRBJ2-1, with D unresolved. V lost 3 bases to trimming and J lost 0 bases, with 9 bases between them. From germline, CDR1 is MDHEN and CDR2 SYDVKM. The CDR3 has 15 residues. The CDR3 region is CASSLLISSYNEQFF. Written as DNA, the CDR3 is TGTGCCAGCAGTTTGCTGATCAGCTCCTACAATGAGCAGTTCTTC.

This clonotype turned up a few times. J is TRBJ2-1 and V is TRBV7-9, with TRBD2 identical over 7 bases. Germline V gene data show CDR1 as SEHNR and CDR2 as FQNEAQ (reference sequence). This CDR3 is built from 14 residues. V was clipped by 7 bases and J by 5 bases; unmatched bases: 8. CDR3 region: CASTMGGSHNEQFF. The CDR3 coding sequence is TGTGCCAGCACTATGGGCGGGAGCCACAATGAGCAGTTCTTC.

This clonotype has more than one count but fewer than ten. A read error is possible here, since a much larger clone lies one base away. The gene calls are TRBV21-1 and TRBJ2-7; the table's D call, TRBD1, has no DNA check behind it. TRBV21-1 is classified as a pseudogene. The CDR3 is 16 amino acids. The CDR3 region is CASSKAGRDSAHEQYF. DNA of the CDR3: TGTGCCAGCAGCAAAGCGGGGCGGGACAGTGCCCACGAGCAGTACTTC.

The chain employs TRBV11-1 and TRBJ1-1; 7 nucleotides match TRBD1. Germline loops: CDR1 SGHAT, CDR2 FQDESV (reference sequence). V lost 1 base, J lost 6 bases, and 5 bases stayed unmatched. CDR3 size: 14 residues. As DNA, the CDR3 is TGTGCCAGCAGCTTAGACAGGGGAGGAGCTGAAGCTTTCTTT. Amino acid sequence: CASSLDRGGAEAFF.

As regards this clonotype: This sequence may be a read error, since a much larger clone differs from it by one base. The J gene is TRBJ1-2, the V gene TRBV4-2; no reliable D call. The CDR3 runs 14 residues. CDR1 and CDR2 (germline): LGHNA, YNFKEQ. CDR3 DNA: TGTGCCAGCAGCCAAGACAGGTATTCCGGTGGCCACACCTTC. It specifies CASSQDRYSGGHTF.

The CDR3: CASSLWSGSGLGGTEAFF. The CDR3 nucleotides read TGCGCCAGCAGCTTGTGGTCGGGGTCCGGATTGGGGGGGACTGAAGCTTTCTTT. V and J are TRBV5-1 and TRBJ1-1; D perhaps matches TRBD1 (5 bases). Trimming took 1 base from V and 5 from J, leaving 24 bases between them. CDR1 is SGHRS, CDR2 YFSETQ, per germline. The CDR3 consists of 18 residues.

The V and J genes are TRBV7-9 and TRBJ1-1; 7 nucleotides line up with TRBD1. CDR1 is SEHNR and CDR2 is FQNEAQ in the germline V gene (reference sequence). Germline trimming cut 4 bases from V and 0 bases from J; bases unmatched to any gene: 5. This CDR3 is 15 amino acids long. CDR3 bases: TGTGCCAGCAGCTCAAAGGACAGGTTGAACACTGAAGCTTTCTTT. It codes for CASSSKDRLNTEAFF.

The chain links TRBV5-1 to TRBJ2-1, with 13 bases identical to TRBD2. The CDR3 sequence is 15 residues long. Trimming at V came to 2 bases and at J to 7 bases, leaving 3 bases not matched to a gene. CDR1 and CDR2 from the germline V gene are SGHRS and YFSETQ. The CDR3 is CASSLRLAGGNEQFF. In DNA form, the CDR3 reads TGCGCCAGCAGCTTAAGACTAGCGGGAGGTAATGAGCAGTTCTTC.

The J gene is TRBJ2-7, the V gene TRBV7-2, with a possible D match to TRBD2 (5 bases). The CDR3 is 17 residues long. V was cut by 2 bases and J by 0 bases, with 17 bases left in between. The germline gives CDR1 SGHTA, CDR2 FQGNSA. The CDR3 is CASSLRVGGPSSYEQYF. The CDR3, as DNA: TGTGCCAGCAGCTTAAGGGTGGGCGGGCCGAGCTCCTACGAGCAGTACTTC.